This T cell receptor (beta chain) was observed in a study of neoadjuvant anti-PD-1 for oral cavity cancer. Study-level results: Only a few patients per response group were TCR-analyzed; validation needed.

Trimming took off 3 bases at V and 0 bases at J, with 9 bases between the two ends. Germline-derived CDR1 and CDR2 are MNHNS and SASEGT. The length of the CDR3 is 14 residues. Most PBMC samples had around 480 ng input DNA in six replicates. Profiling relied on immunoSEQ multiplex PCR, and the TCRdb table lists in-frame clones only, not all of them. The table has about 72,000 clones, over 70% seen once. In regard to this clone: Antigen: not known.

This material consisted of PBMCs, taken before nivolumab (anti-PD-1) treatment. The genes are TRBV6-1 and TRBJ2-7; no firm D call. The receptor's source is a person aged 40 to 85 with oral cavity squamous cell carcinoma. The DNA of the CDR3 is TGTGCCAGCAGTGAGCGAGCGCCCTCCTACGAGCAGTACTTC. Translated, it gives CASSERAPSYEQYF.